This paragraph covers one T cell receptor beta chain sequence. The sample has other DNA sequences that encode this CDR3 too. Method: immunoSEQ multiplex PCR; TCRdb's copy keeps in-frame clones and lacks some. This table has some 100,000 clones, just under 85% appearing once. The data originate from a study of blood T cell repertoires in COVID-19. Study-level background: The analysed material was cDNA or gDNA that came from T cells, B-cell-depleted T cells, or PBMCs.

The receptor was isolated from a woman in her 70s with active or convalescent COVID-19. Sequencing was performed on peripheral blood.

The chain's CDR3 is CASRTGLADTQYF. CDR3 DNA: TGCGCCAGCAGGACAGGGTTAGCAGATACGCAGTATTTT. The chain combines TRBV5-1 with TRBJ2-3, with 7 bases that match TRBD1. Unmatched junction bases numbered 4, after V lost 5 bases and J lost 4 bases. Germline lookup yields CDR1 SGHRS and CDR2 YFSETQ. The CDR3 has 13 residues.